Given below is one TCR beta chain in context. As yet, its antigen is unknown. The sample originates from a study of cytomegalovirus exposure and HLA in healthy donors. Study observations and caveats: An Asian-associated ancestry cluster reportedly showed fewer N-insertions than the roughly 670-donor mean in a later analysis. It was taken for granted in presence/absence analyses that sequencing depth across donors was roughly uniform.

V shed 4 bases and J 8 bases; nucleotides not matched to a gene: 9. This CDR3 region has 16 residues. Germline V gene data show CDR1 as LNHNV and CDR2 as YYDKDF (reference sequence). Use of 60 Vbeta and 13 Jbeta primers characterized the PCR. Clones were read by immunoSEQ multiplex PCR, and TCRdb kept only the in-frame ones, dropping some. The repertoire has over 130,000 clones, over 75% of them found once; the top ten carry over 2%. The J gene is TRBJ2-1, the V gene TRBV15; 12 positions agree with TRBD1. This receptor was taken from a man between 45 and 60 years old in good health and CMV-seronegative. Material for sequencing was PBMCs. CDR3 loop: CATSIRGTGGADEQFF. The CDR3 DNA sequence: TGTGCCACCAGCATAAGGGGGACAGGGGGCGCGGATGAGCAGTTCTTC. The full variable domain, with the rest looked up from reference TRBV15 and TRBJ2-1, is DAMVIQNPRYQVTQFGKPVTLSCSQTLNHNVMYWYQQKSSQAPKLLFHYYDKDFNNEADTPDNFQSRRPNTSFCFLDIRSPGLGDTAMYLCATSIRGTGGADEQFFGPGTRLTVL.